Listed here are 14 T cell receptor beta chains from one sample, sequenced in a study of CD8 T cells in Susac syndrome. RNA totalling 0.5 to 1 ug underwent reverse transcription with random hexamers. A single record per CDR3 protein comes from TCRdb applying MiXCR to the immunoSEQ multiplex PCR reads. The sample consists of about 200,000 distinct CDR3 sequences, roughly 94% of them appearing once. What was sequenced was CD4+ T cells from PBMCs. These TCRs come from a human donor with multiple sclerosis.

The gene calls are TRBV30 and TRBJ2-5, with D possibly called TRBD1 or TRBD2 (5 bases each). Germline lookup yields CDR1 GTSNPN and CDR2 SVGIG (reference sequence). This CDR3 comprises 13 residues. V gave up 0 bases and J gave up 5 bases, with 10 bases separating them. In DNA, the CDR3 is TGTGCCTGGAGTGTACGAGGGGCCGAGACCCAGTACTTC. Translation gives CAWSVRGAETQYF.

The chain joins TRBV2 to TRBJ1-6, with D tentatively TRBD1 (5 bases). CDR1 and CDR2 (germline): SNHLY, FYNNEI. The CDR3 runs 13 residues. Trimming pared 5 bases from V and 8 bases from J, leaving 10 bases between. As DNA, the CDR3 is TGTGCCAGCAGTCCGATAGGGGATTCACCCCTCCACTTT. Translated, it gives CASSPIGDSPLHF. Combining the CDR3 with reference TRBV2 and TRBJ1-6 gives the whole variable domain EPEVTQTPSHQVTQMGQEVILRCVPISNHLYFYWYRQILGQKVEFLVSFYNNEISEKSEIFDDQFSVERPDGSNFTLKIRSTKLEDSAMYFCASSPIGDSPLHFGNGTRLTVT.

The gene calls are TRBV15 and TRBJ2-2; 8 bases align to TRBD2. This CDR3 has 17 residues. CDR1 is LNHNV and CDR2 is YYDKDF in the germline V gene (reference sequence). The junction had 7 bases not matched to a gene; V was cut back by 1 base and J by 3 bases. CDR3 region: CATSRGVGLVDTGELFF. CDR3 nucleotide sequence: TGTGCCACCAGCAGAGGGGTGGGACTAGTGGACACCGGGGAGCTGTTTTTT.

This chain uses TRBV20-1 with TRBJ1-2, with a weak D call TRBD1 (6 bases). The CDR3 covers 13 residues. V was cut by 5 bases and J by 1 base, with 11 bases left in between. Germline CDR1 is DFQATT and CDR2 is SNEGSKA (reference sequence). CDR3: CSAPDRLNYGYTF. CDR3 DNA: TGCAGTGCTCCCGACAGGCTTAACTATGGCTACACCTTC.

The rearrangement links TRBV3-1 to TRBJ1-5; D call uncertain. The CDR3 runs to 13 residues. V was cut by 0 bases and J by 5 bases, with 5 bases left in between. Germline-derived CDR1 and CDR2 are LGHDT and YNNKEL (reference sequence). The CDR3 nucleotides read TGTGCCAGCAGCCAAGATCACGATCAGCCCCAGCATTTT. It codes for CASSQDHDQPQHF.

The CDR3 nucleotides read TGTGCCACCAGTGATTTGCCGGGACAGGAGACCCTTTACGAGCAGTACGTC. This sequence encodes CATSDLPGQETLYEQYV. V usage is TRBV24-1 and J usage is TRBJ2-7, with 8 bases identical to TRBD1. This CDR3 has 17 amino acids. Germline CDR1 is KGHDR and CDR2 is SFDVKD. V lost 0 bases and J lost 4; bases outside the gene matches: 10.

This chain joins TRBV7-6 and TRBJ2-1; 8 bases are shared with TRBD1. Trimming cost V 1 base and J 9 bases; bases outside gene matches: 5. The CDR3 is 14 amino acids. Looked up from germline, CDR1 is SGHVS and CDR2 is FNYEAQ. CDR3 DNA: TGTGCCAGCAGCTTAGAACAGGGGGTAACTGAGCAGTTCTTC. Encoded protein: CASSLEQGVTEQFF. The variable domain in full, with the rest retrieved from reference TRBV7-6 and TRBJ2-1, is GAGVSQSPRYKVTKRGQDVALRCDPISGHVSLYWYRQALGQGPEFLTYFNYEAQQDKSGLPNDRFSAERPEGSISTLTIQRTEQRDSAMYRCASSLEQGVTEQFFGPGTRLTVL.

J is TRBJ2-1 and V is TRBV20-1; TRBD2 agrees at 11 bases. The CDR3 consists of 16 residues. The J segment lost 2 bases and the V segment lost 1 base, leaving 4 bases of the junction unmatched. Germline loops: CDR1 DFQATT, CDR2 SNEGSKA (reference sequence). The CDR3 DNA is TGCAGTGCTAGAGTTCCTAGCGGGGGGACCTACAATGAGCAGTTCTTC. Translated: CSARVPSGGTYNEQFF.

The chain joins TRBV19 to TRBJ1-6, with a possible D match to TRBD1 (5 bases). Trimming cost V 8 bases and J 6 bases, with 11 bases left between them. CDR3 length: 13 amino acids. Germline CDR1 LNHDA, CDR2 SQIVND (reference sequence). CDR3 nucleotides: TGTGCCAGTGGTGACAGAGCTAATTCACCCCTCCACTTT. Protein sequence: CASGDRANSPLHF.

The V call is TRBV15, the J call TRBJ2-3; TRBD2 matches at 10 bases. This CDR3 contains 20 residues. The J segment lost 2 bases and the V segment lost 0 bases, leaving 14 bases of the junction unmatched. Looked up from germline, CDR1 is LNHNV and CDR2 is YYDKDF (reference sequence). In DNA form, the CDR3 reads TGTGCCACCAGCAGAGATCGAAGGAGCGGGGGGGAGGGGATCACAGATACGCAGTATTTT. This sequence encodes CATSRDRRSGGEGITDTQYF.

J is TRBJ1-2 and V is TRBV6-6; 7 positions match TRBD1. V lost 3 bases and J lost 3; bases outside the gene matches: 7. CDR3 length: 15 amino acids. CDR1 is MNHNY and CDR2 is SVGAGI in the germline V gene (reference sequence). The DNA of the CDR3 is TGTGCCAGCAGTTATTACCGACAGGGCCACTATGGCTACACCTTC. Its translation is CASSYYRQGHYGYTF.

This chain connects TRBV23-1 to TRBJ1-6, with unresolved D. TRBV23-1 is designated an ORF whose function remains uncertain. This CDR3 is built from 12 residues. Trimming stripped 3 bases from V and 10 bases from J, with 7 bases between. CDR3 sequence (DNA): TGCGCCAGCAGTCATCCGCGGTCACCCCTCCACTTT. Residues: CASSHPRSPLHF.

This sequence joins TRBV2 and TRBJ2-3, with TRBD2 matching over 9 bases. The trim removed 2 bases at V and 5 bases at J, leaving 8 bases unmatched. The germline CDR1 and CDR2 sequences are SNHLY and FYNNEI. CDR3 length equals 16 residues. The CDR3 DNA reads as TGTGCCAGCAGTGAAAGGCCGGGACTAGCTGGAGATACGCAGTATTTT. Its protein is CASSERPGLAGDTQYF.

This chain links TRBV20-1 with TRBJ2-5, with a weak D call TRBD2 (6 bases). This CDR3 contains 14 residues. V was trimmed by 3 bases and J by 5 bases, leaving 16 bases between them. The germline gives CDR1 DFQATT, CDR2 SNEGSKA (reference sequence). The CDR3 loop is CSASGGRQDETQYF. CDR3 coding DNA: TGCAGTGCTAGCGGGGGACGCCAGGACGAGACCCAGTACTTC.